A selection of T cell receptor beta chains follows, all from one sample in a study of T-cell memory formation after mild COVID-19. MiXCR, run by TCRdb on the 5' RACE reads, gives a single entry per CDR3 protein. Seen here are roughly 240,000 distinct CDR3 sequences, 15% observed once, and the top ten hold approximately 2.1%. Sequencing used PBMCs or a T cell subset sorted from them (not recorded which). These TCRs come from an adult woman who had mild COVID-19 (a few samples of this study predate the infection). Cell type and time point are not known. Both conserved end residues are part of each CDR3. A D gene is named only where the DNA matches it firmly. A clone size is listed for some rows: how often the clone was seen (once, few, many), or a class if it is expanded.

J	V	size	D	DNA	CDR3
TRBJ1-1	TRBV27	many	.	TGTGCCAGTAGGGGCATTCTTAACACTGAAGCTTTCTTT	CASRGILNTEAFF
TRBJ2-7	TRBV7-6	.	TRBD2	TGTGCCAGCAGCCCCCGGGGGACTAGCGGGAGAAACGAGCAGTACTTC	CASSPRGTSGRNEQYF
TRBJ1-1	TRBV18	few	.	TGTGCCAGCTCACCTCTGGGGCTCACGAACACTGAAGCTTTCTTT	CASSPLGLTNTEAFF
TRBJ2-1	TRBV7-3	.	TRBD2	TGTGCCAGCAGCTTAGCCGGGACTAGCGGAAACAATGAGCAGTTCTTC	CASSLAGTSGNNEQFF
TRBJ2-3	TRBV7-8	.	TRBD1	TGTGCCAGCAGCGGGTGGACAGGGGGCACAGATACGCAGTATTTT	CASSGWTGGTDTQYF
TRBJ2-7	TRBV29-1	.	TRBD1	TGCAGCGTTGGATTTGAGGGGGCGCTTTACGAGCAGTACTTC	CSVGFEGALYEQYF
TRBJ1-2	TRBV4-3	.	.	TGCGCCAGCAGCCAAGTTCTAGGGGTGATCTATGGCTACACCTTC	CASSQVLGVIYGYTF
TRBJ2-1	TRBV5-6	.	TRBD2	TGTGCCAGCAGATTCCCGGGGGGGTTAGTGCAGTTCTTC	CASRFPGGLVQFF
TRBJ2-1	TRBV5-1	.	TRBD2	TGCGCCAGCAGCGGAGGACTAGCGGGGGATTACAATGAGCAGTTCTTC	CASSGGLAGDYNEQFF
TRBJ1-3	TRBV15	few	.	TGTGCCACCAGCAGACAGGGTGACTCTGGAAACACCATATATTTT	CATSRQGDSGNTIYF
TRBJ2-1	TRBV5-1	.	TRBD2	TGCGCCAGCAGCTTGTTAAGCGGGACCTACAATGAGCAGTTCTTC	CASSLLSGTYNEQFF
TRBJ2-1	TRBV10-3	few	.	TGTGCCATCAGTGAGAAGATCGAGGGGAAGAGCAATGAGCAGTTCTTC	CAISEKIEGKSNEQFF